Each of the 6 T cell receptor beta chains below was sequenced from the same sample in a study of blood T cell repertoires in COVID-19. Assay used: immunoSEQ multiplex PCR; TCRdb lists only in-frame clones, some missing. In the table there are 150,000 to 200,000 clones, approximately 93% of which are singletons. The material sequenced was peripheral blood. The receptors were sampled from a woman aged 55-75 years with COVID-19, enrolled during active disease.

The CDR3 sequence is CASSPSSGSTDTQYF. Written as DNA, the CDR3 is TGTGCCAGCAGTCCCTCAAGCGGGAGCACAGATACGCAGTATTTT. This chain connects TRBV2 to TRBJ2-3; tentatively, D is TRBD2 (6 bases). The CDR3 totals 15 residues. Germline V gene lookup returns CDR1 SNHLY and CDR2 FYNNEI. Trimming pared 5 bases from V and 0 bases from J, leaving 12 bases between.

The genes are TRBV7-9 and TRBJ2-7, with TRBD2 as a possible D gene (5 bases). Trimming cost V 5 bases and J 2 bases, with 16 bases left between them. The CDR3 is 15 residues long. Germline V gives CDR1 SEHNR, CDR2 FQNEAQ (reference sequence). The CDR3 here is CASSPMGLRAYEQYF. The CDR3 coding sequence is TGTGCCAGCAGCCCAATGGGGTTGAGGGCCTACGAGCAGTACTTC.

V usage is TRBV5-8 and J usage is TRBJ1-1; 7 bases are shared with TRBD1. The CDR3 consists of 15 residues. Germline-derived CDR1 and CDR2 are SGHTS and YDEGEE. J was trimmed by 2 bases and V by 6 bases; bases with no gene match: 10. This CDR3 is CASIRRGTVNTEAFF. The CDR3, as DNA: TGTGCCAGCATTCGTCGCGGGACAGTCAACACTGAAGCTTTCTTT.

The genes are TRBV11-3 and TRBJ1-1, with 7 bases identical to TRBD1. With 4 bases clipped from V and 0 bases from J, the junction kept 2 bases outside the gene matches. Germline V CDR1 and CDR2: SGHNT, YENEEA. The CDR3 extends over 14 amino acids. The DNA for the CDR3 is TGTGCCAGCAGCTCACAGGGGTTGAACACTGAAGCTTTCTTT. It translates to CASSSQGLNTEAFF.

This chain uses TRBV6-1 with TRBJ2-3; D not resolved. The length of the CDR3 is 15 residues. The germline CDR1 and CDR2 sequences are MNHNS and SASEGT. V gave up 1 base and J gave up 5 bases, with 13 bases separating them. CDR3 residues: CASSEGFNRVDTQYF. The CDR3 DNA reads as TGTGCCAGCAGTGAAGGGTTCAACCGGGTAGATACGCAGTATTTT.

The genes are TRBV7-2 and TRBJ1-1; D perhaps matches TRBD1 (5 bases). In germline, CDR1 is SGHTA, CDR2 FQGNSA. V gave up 5 bases and J gave up 5 bases, with 18 bases separating them. This CDR3 contains 15 residues. CDR3 residues: CASSPHGQAGTEAFF. The CDR3 DNA follows: TGTGCCAGCAGCCCGCACGGACAAGCTGGAACTGAAGCTTTCTTT.